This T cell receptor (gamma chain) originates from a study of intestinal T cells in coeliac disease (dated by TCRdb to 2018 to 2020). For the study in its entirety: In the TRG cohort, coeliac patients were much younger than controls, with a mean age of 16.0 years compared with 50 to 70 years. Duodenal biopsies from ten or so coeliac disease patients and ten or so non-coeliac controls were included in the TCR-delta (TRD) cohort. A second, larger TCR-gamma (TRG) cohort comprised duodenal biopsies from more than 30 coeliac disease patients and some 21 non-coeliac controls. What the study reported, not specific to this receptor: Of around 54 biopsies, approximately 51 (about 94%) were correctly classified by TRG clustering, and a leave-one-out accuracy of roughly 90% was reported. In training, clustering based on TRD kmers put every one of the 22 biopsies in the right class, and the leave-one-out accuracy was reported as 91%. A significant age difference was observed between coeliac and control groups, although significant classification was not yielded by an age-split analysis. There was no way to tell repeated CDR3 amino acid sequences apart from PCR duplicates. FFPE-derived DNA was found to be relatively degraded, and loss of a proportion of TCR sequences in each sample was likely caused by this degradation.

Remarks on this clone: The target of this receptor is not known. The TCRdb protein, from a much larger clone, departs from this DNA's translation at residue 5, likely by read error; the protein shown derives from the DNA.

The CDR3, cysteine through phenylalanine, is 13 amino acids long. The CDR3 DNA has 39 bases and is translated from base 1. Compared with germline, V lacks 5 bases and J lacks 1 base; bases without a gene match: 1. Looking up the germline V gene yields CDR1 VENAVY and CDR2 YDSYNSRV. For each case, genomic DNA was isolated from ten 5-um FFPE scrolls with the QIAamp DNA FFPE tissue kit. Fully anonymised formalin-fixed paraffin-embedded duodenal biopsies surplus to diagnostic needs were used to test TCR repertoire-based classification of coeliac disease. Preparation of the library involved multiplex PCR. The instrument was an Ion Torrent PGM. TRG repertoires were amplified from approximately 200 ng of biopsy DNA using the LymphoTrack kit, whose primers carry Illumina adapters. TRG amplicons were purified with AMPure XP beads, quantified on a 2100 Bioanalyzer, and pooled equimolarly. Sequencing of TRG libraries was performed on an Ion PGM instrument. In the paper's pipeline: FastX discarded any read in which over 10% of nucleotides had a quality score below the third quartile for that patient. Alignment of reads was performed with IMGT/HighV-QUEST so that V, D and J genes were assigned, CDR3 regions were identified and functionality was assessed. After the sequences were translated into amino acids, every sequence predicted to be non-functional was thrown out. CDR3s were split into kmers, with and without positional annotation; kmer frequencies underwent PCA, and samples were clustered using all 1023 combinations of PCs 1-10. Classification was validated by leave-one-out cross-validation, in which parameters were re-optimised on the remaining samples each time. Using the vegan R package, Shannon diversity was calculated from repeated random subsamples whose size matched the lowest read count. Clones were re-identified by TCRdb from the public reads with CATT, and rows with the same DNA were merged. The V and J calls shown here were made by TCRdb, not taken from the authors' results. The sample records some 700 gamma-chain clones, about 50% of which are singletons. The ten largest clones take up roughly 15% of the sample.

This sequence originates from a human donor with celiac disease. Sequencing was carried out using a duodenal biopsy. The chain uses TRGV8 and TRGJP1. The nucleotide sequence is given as TGTGCCACCTGGGGTACCACTGGTTGGTTCAAGATATTT. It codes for CATWGTTGWFKIF.